Below, 3 T cell receptor beta chains from the same sample are listed, as sequenced in a study of T cells in Graves' hyperthyroidism and ophthalmopathy. Regions amplified from RNA transcripts were the TCR beta CDR3 regions. TCR CDR3 regions were first amplified by RT-PCR with HTBI primers. TCRdb ran MiXCR on the multiplex PCR reads and lists one entry per CDR3 protein. The sample consists of approximately 430,000 distinct CDR3 sequences, approximately 14% of them appearing once. The sequencing input was blood. The receptors shown here come from a young woman with Graves' hyperthyroidism.

The genes are TRBV30 and TRBJ1-5; the match to TRBD1 covers 7 bases. The length of the CDR3 is 13 residues. Germline loops: CDR1 GTSNPN, CDR2 SVGIG (reference sequence). V shed 6 bases and J 2 bases; nucleotides not matched to a gene: 4. The CDR3 DNA reads as TGTGCCTGCCAAGGACAGGGCAATCAGCCCCAGCATTTT. Amino acids: CACQGQGNQPQHF.

V usage is TRBV19 and J usage is TRBJ2-1, with D possibly matching TRBD2 (6 bases). This CDR3 contains 12 residues. Trimming removed 3 bases from V and 9 bases from J, with 9 bases in between. Germline V gene sequence: CDR1 LNHDA, CDR2 SQIVND (reference sequence). This chain's CDR3 is CASSMEGAEQFF. CDR3 bases: TGTGCCAGTAGTATGGAGGGAGCTGAGCAGTTCTTC.

This clonotype was found many times. The chain combines TRBV12-3 or TRBV12-4 with TRBJ2-1; 13 bases fit TRBD2. The CDR3 contains 15 residues. V was clipped by 6 bases and J by 12 bases; unmatched bases: 11. CDR3 in DNA: TGTGCCAGCAGCCCTGGACTAGCGGGAGTGCGCCGGCAGTTCTTC. Protein sequence: CASSPGLAGVRRQFF.